The T cell receptor (beta chain) described here comes from a study of cytomegalovirus exposure and HLA in healthy donors. Study-wide background: The 550 to 800 first-cohort repertoires and the 120 or so validation repertoires shared the same platform, a later analysis reported.

About this clone: Its antigen is unidentified.

Sequencing was performed with immunoSEQ multiplex PCR; in TCRdb, only in-frame clones are kept and a portion is missing. The table records tens of thousands of clones, around 96% of them present only once. Study-wide results and caveats: Three of the chains that were CMV-associated were confirmed in vitro to be specific for CMV antigens. Listed as cytomegalovirus-associated were over 150 TCR beta chains.

Sequencing used PBMCs. The receptor was isolated from a man aged 18 to 29 in good health and CMV-seropositive.

CDR3 sequence reads: CASSSRTSSDTQYF. In DNA form, the CDR3 reads TGTGCCAGCAGCTCCAGGACTAGCTCAGATACGCAGTATTTT. The V call is TRBV7-2, the J call TRBJ2-3; 8 bases align to TRBD2. Germline assignment: CDR1 SGHTA and CDR2 FQGNSA. CDR3 length: 14 residues. With 4 bases clipped from V and 4 bases from J, the junction kept 4 bases outside the gene matches.